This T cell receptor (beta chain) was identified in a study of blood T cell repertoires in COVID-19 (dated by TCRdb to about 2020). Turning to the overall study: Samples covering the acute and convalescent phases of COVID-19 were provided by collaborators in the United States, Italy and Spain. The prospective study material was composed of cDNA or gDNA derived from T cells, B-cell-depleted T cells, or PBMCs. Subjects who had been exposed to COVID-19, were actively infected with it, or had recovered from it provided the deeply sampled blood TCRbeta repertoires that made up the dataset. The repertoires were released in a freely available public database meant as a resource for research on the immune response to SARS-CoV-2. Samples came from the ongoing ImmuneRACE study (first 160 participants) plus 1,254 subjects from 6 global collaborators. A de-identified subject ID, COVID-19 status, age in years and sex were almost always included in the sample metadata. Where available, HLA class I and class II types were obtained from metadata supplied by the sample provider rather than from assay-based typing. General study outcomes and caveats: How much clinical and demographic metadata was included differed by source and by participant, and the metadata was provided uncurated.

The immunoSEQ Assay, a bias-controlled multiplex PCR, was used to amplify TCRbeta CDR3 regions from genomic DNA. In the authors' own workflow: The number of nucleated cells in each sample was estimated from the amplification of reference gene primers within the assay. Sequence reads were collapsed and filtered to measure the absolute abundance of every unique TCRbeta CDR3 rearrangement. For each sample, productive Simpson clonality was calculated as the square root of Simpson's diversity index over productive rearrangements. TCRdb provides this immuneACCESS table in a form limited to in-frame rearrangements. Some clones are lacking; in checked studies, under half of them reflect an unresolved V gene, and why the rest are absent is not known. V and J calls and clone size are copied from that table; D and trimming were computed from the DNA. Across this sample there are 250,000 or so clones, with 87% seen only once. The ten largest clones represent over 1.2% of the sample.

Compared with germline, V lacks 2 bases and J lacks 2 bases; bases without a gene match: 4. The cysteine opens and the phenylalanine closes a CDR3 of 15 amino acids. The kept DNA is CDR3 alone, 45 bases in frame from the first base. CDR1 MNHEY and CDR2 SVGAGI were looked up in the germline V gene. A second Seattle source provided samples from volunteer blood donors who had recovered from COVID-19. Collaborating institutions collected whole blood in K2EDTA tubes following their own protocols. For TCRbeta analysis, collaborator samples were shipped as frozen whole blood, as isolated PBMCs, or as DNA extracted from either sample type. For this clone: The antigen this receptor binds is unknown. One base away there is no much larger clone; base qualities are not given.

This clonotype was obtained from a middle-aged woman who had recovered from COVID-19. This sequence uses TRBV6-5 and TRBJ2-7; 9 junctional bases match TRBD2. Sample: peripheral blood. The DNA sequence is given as TGTGCCAGCAGTTACCCACGCGGGGGGGCCTACGAGCAGTACTTC. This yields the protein CASSYPRGGAYEQYF.